The TCR beta chain under discussion was sequenced for a study of technical replicates of blood from several donors. Data came from immunoSEQ multiplex PCR; TCRdb stores just in-frame clones and leaves some out. Here the sample spans under 80,000 clones, 85% to 95% being singletons. CDR1 is WNHNN, CDR2 SYGVQD, per germline (reference sequence). The CDR3 loop spans 13 amino acids. V lost 1 base, J lost 7 bases, and 11 bases lay in between. The receptor was derived from a human donor in good health. Source material: T cells isolated from PBMCs. The chain is built from TRBV10-1 and TRBJ2-7; a weak D match, TRBD1 (6 bases). The CDR3 DNA reads as TGCGCCAGCAGTGAGTTCAGGGGTAGGGAGCAGTACTTC. This translates into CASSEFRGREQYF.